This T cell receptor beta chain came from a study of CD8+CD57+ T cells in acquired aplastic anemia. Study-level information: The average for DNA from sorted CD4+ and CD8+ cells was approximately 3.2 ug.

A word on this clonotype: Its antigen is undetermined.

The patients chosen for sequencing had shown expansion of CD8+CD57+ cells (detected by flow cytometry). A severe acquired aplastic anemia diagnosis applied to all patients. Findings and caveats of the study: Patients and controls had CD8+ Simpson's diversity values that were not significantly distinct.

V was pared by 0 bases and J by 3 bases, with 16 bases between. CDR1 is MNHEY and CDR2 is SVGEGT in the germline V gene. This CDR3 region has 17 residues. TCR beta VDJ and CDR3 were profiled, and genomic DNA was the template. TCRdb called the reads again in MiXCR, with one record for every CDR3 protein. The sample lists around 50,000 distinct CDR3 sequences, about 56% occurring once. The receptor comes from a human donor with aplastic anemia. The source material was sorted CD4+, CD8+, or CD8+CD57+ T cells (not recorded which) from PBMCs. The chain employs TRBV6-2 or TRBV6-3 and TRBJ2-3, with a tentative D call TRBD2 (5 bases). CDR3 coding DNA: TGTGCCAGCAGTTACTCGAAGCTAGCTATCGCAACAGATACGCAGTATTTT. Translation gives CASSYSKLAIATDTQYF.